A single T cell receptor beta chain is shown here with its context. What it binds is not known. These data belong to a study of CD8+CD57+ T cells in acquired aplastic anemia. The wider study: Roughly 3 ug was the average amount of DNA from sorted CD4+ and CD8+ cells. Study-wide points: Patients and controls had CD8+ Simpson's diversity values that were not significantly distinct. Patients and controls shared some 29 CD8+ CDR3 sequences, which appeared highly expressed in patients and within their immunodominant clones.

The template used for profiling TCR beta VDJ and CDR3 was genomic DNA. Each CDR3 protein gets one entry after TCRdb re-called the reads with MiXCR. The sample records under 350,000 distinct CDR3 sequences, approximately 57% being singletons. This CDR3 is built from 11 residues. CDR1 is DFQATT and CDR2 is SNEGSKA in the germline V gene (reference sequence). V was trimmed by 4 bases and J by 7 bases, leaving 10 bases between them. The specimen was sorted CD4+, CD8+, or CD8+CD57+ T cells (not recorded which) from PBMCs. The chain couples TRBV20-1 to TRBJ1-1, with no clear D. This sequence was found in a human donor with severe aplastic anemia or a healthy control (not recorded which). In DNA form, the CDR3 reads TGCAGTGCTAATGATCTTCGTGAAGCTTTCTTT. This codes for CSANDLREAFF.